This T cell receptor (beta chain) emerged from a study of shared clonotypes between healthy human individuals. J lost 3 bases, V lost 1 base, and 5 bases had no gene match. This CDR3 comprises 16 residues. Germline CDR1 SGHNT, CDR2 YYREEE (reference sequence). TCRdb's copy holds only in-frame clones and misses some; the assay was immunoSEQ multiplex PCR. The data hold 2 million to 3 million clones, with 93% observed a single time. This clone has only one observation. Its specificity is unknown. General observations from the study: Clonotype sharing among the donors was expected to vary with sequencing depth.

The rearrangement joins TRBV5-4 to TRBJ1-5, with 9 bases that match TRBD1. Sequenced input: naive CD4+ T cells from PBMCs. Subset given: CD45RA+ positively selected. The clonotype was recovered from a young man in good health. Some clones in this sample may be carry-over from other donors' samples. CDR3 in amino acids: CASSLRQGGINQPQHF. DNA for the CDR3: TGTGCCAGCAGCTTGCGACAGGGGGGCATCAATCAGCCCCAGCATTTT.